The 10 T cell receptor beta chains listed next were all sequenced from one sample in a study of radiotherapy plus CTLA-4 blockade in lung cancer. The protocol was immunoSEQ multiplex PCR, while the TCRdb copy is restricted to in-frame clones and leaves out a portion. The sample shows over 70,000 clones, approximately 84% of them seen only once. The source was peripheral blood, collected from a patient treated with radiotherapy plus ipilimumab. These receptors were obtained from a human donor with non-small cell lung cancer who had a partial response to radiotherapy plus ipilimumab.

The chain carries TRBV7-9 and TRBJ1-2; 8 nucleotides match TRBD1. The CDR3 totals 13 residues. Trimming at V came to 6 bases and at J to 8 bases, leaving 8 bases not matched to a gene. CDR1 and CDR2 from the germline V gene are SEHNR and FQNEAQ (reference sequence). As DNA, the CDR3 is TGTGCCAGCAGTAATCAGGGGGCCGGAGGCTACACCTTC. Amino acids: CASSNQGAGGYTF.

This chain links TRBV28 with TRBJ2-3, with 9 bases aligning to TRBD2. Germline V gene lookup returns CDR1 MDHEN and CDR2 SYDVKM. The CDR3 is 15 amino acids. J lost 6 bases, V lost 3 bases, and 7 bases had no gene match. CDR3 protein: CASSLRGGRMDTQYF. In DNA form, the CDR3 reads TGTGCCAGCAGTTTGCGGGGGGGAAGGATGGATACGCAGTATTTT.

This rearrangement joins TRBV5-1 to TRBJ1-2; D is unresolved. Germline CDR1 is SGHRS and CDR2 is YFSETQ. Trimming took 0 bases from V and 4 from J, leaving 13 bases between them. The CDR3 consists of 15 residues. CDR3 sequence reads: CASSLGHALVYGYTF. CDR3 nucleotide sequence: TGCGCCAGCAGCTTGGGCCACGCACTGGTCTATGGCTACACCTTC.

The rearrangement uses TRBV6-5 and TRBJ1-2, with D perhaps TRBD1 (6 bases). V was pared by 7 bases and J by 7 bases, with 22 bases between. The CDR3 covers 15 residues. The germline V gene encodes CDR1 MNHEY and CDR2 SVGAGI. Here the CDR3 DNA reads TGTGCCAGCACCCCTAGGGGGGAGGGATTAGGTGGCTACACCTTC. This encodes CASTPRGEGLGGYTF.

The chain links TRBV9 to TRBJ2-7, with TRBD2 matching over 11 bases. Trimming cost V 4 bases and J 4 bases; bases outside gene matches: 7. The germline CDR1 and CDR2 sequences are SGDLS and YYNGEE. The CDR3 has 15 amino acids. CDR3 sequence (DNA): TGTGCCAGCAGCCCCTTGACTAGCGGGGTTTACGAGCAGTACTTC. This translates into CASSPLTSGVYEQYF.

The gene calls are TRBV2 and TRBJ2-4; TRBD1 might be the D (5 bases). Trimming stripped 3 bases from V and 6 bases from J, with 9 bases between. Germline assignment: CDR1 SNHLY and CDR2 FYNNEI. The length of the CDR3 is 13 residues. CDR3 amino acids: CASSEGQANIQYF. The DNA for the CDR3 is TGTGCCAGCAGTGAGGGGCAAGCAAACATTCAGTACTTC. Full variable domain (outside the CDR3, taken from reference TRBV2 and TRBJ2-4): EPEVTQTPSHQVTQMGQEVILRCVPISNHLYFYWYRQILGQKVEFLVSFYNNEISEKSEIFDDQFSVERPDGSNFTLKIRSTKLEDSAMYFCASSEGQANIQYFGAGTRLSVL.

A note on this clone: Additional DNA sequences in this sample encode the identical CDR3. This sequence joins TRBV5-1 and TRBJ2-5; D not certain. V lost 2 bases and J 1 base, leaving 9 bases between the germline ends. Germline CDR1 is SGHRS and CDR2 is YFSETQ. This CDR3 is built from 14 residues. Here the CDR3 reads CASSLGSSQETQYF. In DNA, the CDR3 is TGCGCCAGCAGCTTAGGTAGCTCCCAAGAGACCCAGTACTTC. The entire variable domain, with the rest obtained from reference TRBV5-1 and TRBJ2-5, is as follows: KAGVTQTPRYLIKTRGQQVTLSCSPISGHRSVSWYQQTPGQGLQFLFEYFSETQRNKGNFPGRFSGRQFSNSRSEMNVSTLELGDSALYLCASSLGSSQETQYFGPGTRLLVL.

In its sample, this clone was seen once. The CDR3 sequence is CASSLGRDYNEQFF. The CDR3 DNA sequence: TGCGCCAGCAGCTTGGGCAGGGACTACAATGAGCAGTTCTTC. The genes are TRBV5-1 and TRBJ2-1; a possible D gene is TRBD1 (5 bases). The V and J ends lost 0 bases and 3 bases respectively, with 7 bases between them. This CDR3 has 14 residues. Germline V CDR1 and CDR2: SGHRS, YFSETQ.

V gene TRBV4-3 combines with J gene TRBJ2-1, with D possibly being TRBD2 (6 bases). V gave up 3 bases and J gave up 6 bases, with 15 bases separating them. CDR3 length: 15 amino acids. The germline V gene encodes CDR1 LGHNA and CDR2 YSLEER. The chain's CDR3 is CASSQVAGLTNEQFF. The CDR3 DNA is TGCGCCAGCAGCCAGGTTGCGGGACTTACCAATGAGCAGTTCTTC.

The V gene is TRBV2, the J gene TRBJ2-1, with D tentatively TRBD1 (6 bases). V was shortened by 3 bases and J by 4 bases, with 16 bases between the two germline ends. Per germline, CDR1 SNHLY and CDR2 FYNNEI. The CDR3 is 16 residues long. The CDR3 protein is CASSDSGTWGYNEQFF. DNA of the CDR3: TGTGCCAGCAGTGATTCCGGGACATGGGGGTACAATGAGCAGTTCTTC.